This T cell receptor (beta chain) was sequenced in a study of regulatory T cells in long-lasting Graves disease. Study observations and caveats: Examination was confined to peripheral blood, excluding thyroid tissue.

Construction of TCR beta libraries relied on iRepertoire HTBI primers and on Arm-PCR targeting CDR3 regions. Each CDR3 protein is one row after TCRdb ran MiXCR on the multiplex PCR reads. The data show a few hundred thousand distinct CDR3 sequences, 12% seen once. Documented time point: newly diagnosed GD, antithyroid drugs for less than 3 months. Generation of the TCR library employed RNA extracted from PBMCs. There are 14 residues in the CDR3. Germline CDR1 and CDR2: ENHRY and SYGVKD. This clonotype has a count of ten or more. The antigen remains undetermined. The junction differs from germline at one of its ends, possibly a read error. These data were also reused for a study on T cells in Graves' hyperthyroidism and ophthalmopathy.

The rearrangement joins TRBV10-3 to TRBJ1-1, with a possible D match to TRBD1 (6 bases). This specimen was peripheral blood mononuclear cells (PBMCs), taken at new diagnosis, from a patient treated with antithyroid drugs. This TCR was recovered from a young woman with Graves disease. This CDR3 reads CAITEGGGRTEAFF. CDR3 DNA sequence: TGTGCCATCACTGAGGGTGGGGGGCGGACTGAAGCTTTCTTT.